Below, 20 T cell receptor beta chains from the same sample are listed, as sequenced in a study of regulatory T cells. Whole-study findings and limits: Hydrophobic residues at CDR3 positions 6 and 7 were enriched in conventional CD4+ T cells of CD3G-deficient patients.

The antigens these receptors bind are not known. Primers: 52 TRBV forward and 13 TRBJ reverse. Using immunoSEQ multiplex PCR, the repertoire was profiled, and TCRdb retains in-frame clones only, with some absent. Of about 28,000 clones detected, 85% to 95% appear once; the ten largest clones hold 1.5% to 1.8%. Sample: conventional CD4+ T cells sorted from blood. The receptor set was obtained from a person in their late teens or twenties with CD3G deficiency.

The V gene is TRBV6-1, the J gene TRBJ1-5, with D unresolved. This CDR3 comprises 12 residues. Germline values: CDR1 MNHNS, CDR2 SASEGT. V was cut by 10 bases and J by 2 bases, with 9 bases left in between. CDR3 DNA: TGTGCCACTTCTGTCGGCAATCAGCCCCAGCATTTT. Protein sequence: CATSVGNQPQHF.

The rearrangement uses TRBV28 and TRBJ2-4; D is perhaps TRBD2 (6 bases). The V end was cut by 2 bases, the J end by 0 bases, with 8 bases between. Germline V gene data show CDR1 as MDHEN and CDR2 as SYDVKM. This CDR3 has 15 amino acids. CDR3 nucleotide sequence: TGTGCCAGCAGTTTAGCGGGACTAGCCAAAAACATTCAGTACTTC. Its translation: CASSLAGLAKNIQYF.

The CDR3 nucleotides are TGTGCCTGGAATGGAGGACCCCTTACCGGGGAGCTGTTTTTT. Translated: CAWNGGPLTGELFF. V usage is TRBV30 and J usage is TRBJ2-2; maybe TRBD2 (5 bases). The CDR3 consists of 14 residues. The ends were cut back, 4 bases at V and 5 bases at J, with 14 bases in the middle. CDR1 is GTSNPN and CDR2 is SVGIG in the germline V gene (reference sequence).

V gene TRBV9 combines with J gene TRBJ1-5; TRBD1 aligns across 9 bases. This CDR3 contains 15 residues. With 4 bases clipped from V and 2 bases from J, the junction kept 4 bases outside the gene matches. Germline CDR1 SGDLS, CDR2 YYNGEE. The CDR3 loop reads CASSPGDRGNQPQHF. In DNA, the CDR3 is TGTGCCAGCAGCCCCGGGGACAGGGGCAATCAGCCCCAGCATTTT.

The gene calls are TRBV28 and TRBJ2-2; tentatively, D is TRBD2 (5 bases). V lost 6 bases and J lost 4, with 12 bases in between. Germline lookup yields CDR1 MDHEN and CDR2 SYDVKM. The CDR3 is 14 residues long. Here the CDR3 DNA reads TGTGCCAGCAGACTAGGGCACCTCACCGGGGAGCTGTTTTTT. As protein: CASRLGHLTGELFF.

The gene calls are TRBV28 and TRBJ2-7; 12 bases line up with TRBD2. The CDR3 sequence is 16 residues long. V dropped 3 bases and J dropped 7; count of bases not matched to a gene: 10. The germline V gene encodes CDR1 MDHEN and CDR2 SYDVKM. CDR3 loop: CASSFLEASGREEQYF. CDR3 DNA sequence: TGTGCCAGCAGTTTTCTCGAGGCTAGCGGGAGGGAGGAGCAGTACTTC.

The chain recombines TRBV29-1 with TRBJ1-5, with 7 bases matching TRBD1. After removal of 5 bases from V and 0 bases from J, the junction contained 7 bases not matched to a gene. The germline V gene has CDR1 SQVTM and CDR2 ANQGSEA. The CDR3 extends over 15 amino acids. This chain's CDR3 is CSVPPTGHSNQPQHF. CDR3 bases: TGCAGCGTTCCACCGACAGGGCATAGCAATCAGCCCCAGCATTTT.

This chain uses TRBV11-2 with TRBJ2-4; 12 nucleotides match TRBD1. CDR3 length equals 17 residues. V was clipped by 4 bases and J by 6 bases; unmatched bases: 10. Germline CDR1 reads SGHAT; CDR2 reads FQNNGV. The chain's CDR3 is CASSSRGWGQGANIQYF. Here the CDR3 DNA reads TGTGCCAGCAGCTCCCGGGGGTGGGGACAGGGGGCAAACATTCAGTACTTC.

This chain uses TRBV19 with TRBJ1-2; D is possibly TRBD1 (6 bases). Between the trimmed V and J ends, which lost 3 bases and 4 bases, there was a span of 15 bases. Looked up from germline, CDR1 is LNHDA and CDR2 is SQIVND (reference sequence). The CDR3 length is 15 residues. The CDR3 is CASSIAGTSVYGYTF. CDR3 DNA: TGTGCCAGTAGTATCGCCGGGACAAGTGTCTATGGCTACACCTTC.

The chain's CDR3 is CASSLGQGARGNTIYF. CDR3 in DNA: TGTGCCAGCAGCCTGGGACAGGGGGCGAGAGGAAACACCATATATTTT. V usage is TRBV7-9 and J usage is TRBJ1-3, with 12 bases that match TRBD1. This CDR3 region has 16 residues. Trimming took 5 bases from V and 4 from J; bases not matched to a gene: 6. Germline V gives CDR1 SEHNR, CDR2 FQNEAQ (reference sequence).

The chain employs TRBV6-1 and TRBJ2-7; 7 bases line up with TRBD2. Germline values: CDR1 MNHNS, CDR2 SASEGT. CDR3 length: 18 amino acids. The trim removed 3 bases at V and 2 bases at J, leaving 16 bases unmatched. CDR3 amino acids: CASSDLGHRIAGTYEQYF. As DNA, the CDR3 is TGTGCCAGCAGTGATTTGGGGCACCGGATAGCGGGCACCTACGAGCAGTACTTC.

The chain employs TRBV21-1 and TRBJ1-2. TRBV21-1 is tagged as a pseudogene. The CDR3 has 16 amino acids. CDR3 loop: CASSKGKSGGYDGYTF. The CDR3 DNA reads as TGTGCCAGCAGCAAAGGAAAATCTGGGGGGTATGATGGCTACACCTTC.

The V and J genes are TRBV25-1 and TRBJ2-5, with TRBD1 matching 7 bases. With 3 bases clipped from V and 5 bases from J, the junction kept 3 bases outside the gene matches. Per germline, CDR1 MGHDK and CDR2 SYGVNS. The length of the CDR3 is 13 residues. CDR3 sequence (DNA): TGTGCCAGCAGTGACTCAGGGGGTGAGACCCAGTACTTC. As protein: CASSDSGGETQYF.

This chain links TRBV4-1 with TRBJ2-1, with 7 bases identical to TRBD1. This CDR3 region has 16 residues. V lost 0 bases to trimming and J lost 4 bases; unmatched junction nucleotides: 6. Germline CDR1 reads MGHRA; CDR2 reads YSYEKL. The CDR3 bases are TGCGCCAGCAGCCAAGATAAGGGACAGTGGTACAATGAGCAGTTCTTC. Translating gives CASSQDKGQWYNEQFF.

This clone was detected only once. The chain links TRBV5-1 to TRBJ2-7; tentative D call: TRBD2 (6 bases). The CDR3 is 17 amino acids. V was trimmed by 4 bases and J by 4 bases, leaving 24 bases between them. Germline assignment: CDR1 SGHRS and CDR2 YFSETQ. The CDR3 sequence is CASSPFGSGFEGYEQYF. The CDR3 nucleotides read TGCGCCAGCAGCCCCTTCGGGAGCGGCTTTGAGGGTTACGAGCAGTACTTC.

The chain combines TRBV28 with TRBJ1-2; TRBD1 matches at 8 bases. Germline CDR1 and CDR2: MDHEN and SYDVKM. The J segment lost 4 bases and the V segment lost 2 bases, leaving 0 bases of the junction unmatched. The CDR3 extends over 13 amino acids. DNA of the CDR3: TGTGCCAGCAGTTTAGACAGGGGCTATGGCTACACCTTC. It translates to CASSLDRGYGYTF.

The chain joins TRBV19 to TRBJ2-1; 8 nucleotides match TRBD2. CDR1 and CDR2 from the germline V gene are LNHDA and SQIVND (reference sequence). V shed 5 bases and J 6 bases; nucleotides not matched to a gene: 15. This CDR3 spans 17 amino acids. The CDR3 is CASSRLSAGARGNEQFF. CDR3 in DNA: TGTGCCAGTAGTCGGTTGTCAGCGGGAGCTCGGGGCAATGAGCAGTTCTTC. The entire variable domain, with the rest obtained from reference TRBV19 and TRBJ2-1, is as follows: DGGITQSPKYLFRKEGQNVTLSCEQNLNHDAMYWYRQDPGQGLRLIYYSQIVNDFQKGDIAEGYSVSREKKESFPLTVTSAQKNPTAFYLCASSRLSAGARGNEQFFGPGTRLTVL.

The rearrangement links TRBV6-6 to TRBJ1-1, with D perhaps matching TRBD1 (6 bases). Trimming left V 5 bases short and J 4 bases short, with 11 bases between. CDR1 MNHNY and CDR2 SVGAGI come from the germline V gene (reference sequence). The CDR3 is 13 amino acids. In nucleotides, the CDR3 is TGTGCCAGCAGTAGGGACACGACCACTGAAGCTTTCTTT. This gives the protein CASSRDTTTEAFF.

This clone was detected once. The rearrangement uses TRBV2 and TRBJ2-7, with 9 positions matching TRBD1. This CDR3 is built from 13 residues. Germline loops: CDR1 SNHLY, CDR2 FYNNEI. J gave up 6 bases and V 8 bases, and 8 bases lay outside the gene matches. The CDR3 coding sequence is TGTGCCAGCGAAGGGACAGGGTTCTCCGAGCAGTACTTC. Translating it yields CASEGTGFSEQYF. The full variable domain, its missing parts supplied by reference TRBV2 and TRBJ2-7, is EPEVTQTPSHQVTQMGQEVILRCVPISNHLYFYWYRQILGQKVEFLVSFYNNEISEKSEIFDDQFSVERPDGSNFTLKIRSTKLEDSAMYFCASEGTGFSEQYFGPGTRLTVT.

This chain joins TRBV10-1 and TRBJ2-5, with D unresolved. The V gene's germline CDR1 is WNHNN and CDR2 SYGVQD (reference sequence). This CDR3 contains 11 residues. Trimming cost V 9 bases and J 5 bases, with 10 bases left between them. The CDR3 loop reads CARQGLETQYF. DNA of the CDR3: TGCGCCAGACAAGGGTTGGAGACCCAGTACTTC.